This T cell receptor beta chain was retrieved from a study of beta chain features in type 1 diabetes. Whole-study results and caveats: Lower insertion and higher deletion counts appeared at VDJ junctions in type 1 diabetes patients.

Each donor gave one heparinised blood draw averaging around 120 mL. The table lists this clone with a few counts. Its antigen is undetermined. Expressed TCRB transcripts were sequenced because the isolated RNA had all been reverse transcribed beforehand. An average of about 3.6 million reads was obtained for naive, central memory and regulatory T cell samples. Sequenced by immunoSEQ multiplex PCR; TCRdb stores in-frame clones only, minus some. Among over 150,000 clones, about 8.1% were seen once, and the ten largest hold approximately 0.65%. Looked up from germline, CDR1 is SGDLS and CDR2 is YYNGEE. CDR3 size: 18 residues. Trimming at V came to 0 bases and at J to 0 bases, leaving 6 bases not matched to a gene.

The receptor was derived from a man aged 18 to 35 in good health. Sequencing input: central memory CD4+ T cells from blood. V and J are TRBV9 and TRBJ2-3; the match to TRBD2 covers 11 bases. The CDR3 sequence is CASSVEGRTSGSTDTQYF. As DNA, the CDR3 is TGTGCCAGCAGCGTAGAAGGAAGGACTAGCGGGAGCACAGATACGCAGTATTTT.